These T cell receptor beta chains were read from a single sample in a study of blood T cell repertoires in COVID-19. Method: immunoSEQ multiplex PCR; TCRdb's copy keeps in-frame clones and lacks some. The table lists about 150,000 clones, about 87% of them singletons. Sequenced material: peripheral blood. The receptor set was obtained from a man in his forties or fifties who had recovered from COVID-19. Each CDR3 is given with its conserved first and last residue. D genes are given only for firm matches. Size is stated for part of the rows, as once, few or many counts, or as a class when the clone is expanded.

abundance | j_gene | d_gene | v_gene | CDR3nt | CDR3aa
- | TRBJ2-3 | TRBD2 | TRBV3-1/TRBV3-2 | TGTGCCAGCAGCCAAGAGGCCCTAGCGGGGGGGATCACGCAGTATTTT | CASSQEALAGGITQYF
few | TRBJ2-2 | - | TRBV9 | TGTGCCAGCAGCGCAGACCCGGGACAGAACACCGGGGAGCTGTTTTTT | CASSADPGQNTGELFF
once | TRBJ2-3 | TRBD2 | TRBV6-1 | TGTGCCAGCAGTCAAGGGACTAGCGGGGGGGCAGATACGCAGTATTTT | CASSQGTSGGADTQYF
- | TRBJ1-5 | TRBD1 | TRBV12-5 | TGTGCTAGTGGTCCAAACAGGGGGCAAGGGAATCAGCCCCAGCATTTT | CASGPNRGQGNQPQHF
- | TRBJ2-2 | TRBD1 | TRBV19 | TGTGCCAGTAGTGGGGACAGGGGGCTGGCATTGAACACCGGGGAGCTGTTTTTT | CASSGDRGLALNTGELFF
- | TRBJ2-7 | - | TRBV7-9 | TGTGCCAGCAGCGGGCCAGGGTGGAGTTACGAGCAGTACTTC | CASSGPGWSYEQYF
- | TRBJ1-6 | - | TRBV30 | TGTGCCTGGAACCCCGATCCGGGACAATTAAGCTCCTATAATTCACCCCTCCACTTT | CAWNPDPGQLSSYNSPLHF
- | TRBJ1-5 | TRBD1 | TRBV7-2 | TGTGCCAGCAGCCCACAGGGGTTGGGGCAGCCCCAGCATTTT | CASSPQGLGQPQHF
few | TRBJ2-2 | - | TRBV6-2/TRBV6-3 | TGTGCCAGCAGTTCTGGACAGCAAGACACCGGGGAGCTGTTTTTT | CASSSGQQDTGELFF
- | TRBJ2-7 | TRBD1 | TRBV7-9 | TGTGCCAGCAGCTTAGGGACAGGGGTGGACGAGCAGTACTTC | CASSLGTGVDEQYF
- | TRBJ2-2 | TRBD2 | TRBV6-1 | TGTGCCAGCAGTGCCTATCGGACTAGCGGGGGCCCTCCGAACACCGGGGAGCTGTTTTTT | CASSAYRTSGGPPNTGELFF
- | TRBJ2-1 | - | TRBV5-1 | TGCGCCAGCAGCGCCAACTCTCCAGGGGCGGGCCCCTACAATGAGCAGTTCTTC | CASSANSPGAGPYNEQFF
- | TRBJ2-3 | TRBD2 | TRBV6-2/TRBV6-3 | TGTGCCAGCAGTAGCGCTAGCGGGGGCACAGATACGCAGTATTTT | CASSSASGGTDTQYF
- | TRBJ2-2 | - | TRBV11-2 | TGTGCCAGCAGCTTATTGGCAGGATCGAACACCGGGGAGCTGTTTTTT | CASSLLAGSNTGELFF
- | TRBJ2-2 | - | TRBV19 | TGTGCCAGTAGACAATCGTCGCGGGAGCTGTTTTTT | CASRQSSRELFF
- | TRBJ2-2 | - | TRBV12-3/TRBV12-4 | TGTGCCAGCACCCCACAGAACACCGGGGAGCTGTTTTTT | CASTPQNTGELFF
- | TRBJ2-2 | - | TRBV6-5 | TGTGCCACCCCCCGGGGGATGAACACCGGGGAGCTGTTTTTT | CATPRGMNTGELFF
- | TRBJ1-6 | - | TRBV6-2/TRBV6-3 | TGTGCCAGCAGCAAGACAGGATATAATTCACCCCTCCACTTT | CASSKTGYNSPLHF
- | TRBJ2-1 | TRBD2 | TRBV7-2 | TGTGCCAGCAGCAGTAGCGGGGGGGACTCCTACAATGAGCAGTTCTTC | CASSSSGGDSYNEQFF
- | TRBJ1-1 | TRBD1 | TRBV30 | TGTGCCTGGAGTGTAGACAGGGTGGCCACTGAAGCTTTCTTT | CAWSVDRVATEAFF
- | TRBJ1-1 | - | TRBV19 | TGTGCCAGTAGTATTGGACACATGAAGAACACTGAAGCTTTCTTT | CASSIGHMKNTEAFF
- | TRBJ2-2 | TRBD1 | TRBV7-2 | TGTGCCAGCAGCTGGACAGGAGCCACCGGGGAGCTGTTTTTT | CASSWTGATGELFF
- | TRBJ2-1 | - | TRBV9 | TGTGCCAGCAGCCCTACAGAAAGCTCCTACAATGAGCAGTTCTTC | CASSPTESSYNEQFF
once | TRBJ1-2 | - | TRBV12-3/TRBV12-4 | TGTGCCAGCAGTTTACAGCGTAACTATGGCTACACCTTC | CASSLQRNYGYTF
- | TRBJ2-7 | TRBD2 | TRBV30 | TGTGCCTGGAGTGGACTAGCGGGGCTGGAATTTCAGCAGTACTTC | CAWSGLAGLEFQQYF
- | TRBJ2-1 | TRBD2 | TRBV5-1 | TGCGCCAGCAGCTTGGAGGCTAGCGGGGGGGCCAGTTCATACAATGAGCAGTTCTTC | CASSLEASGGASSYNEQFF
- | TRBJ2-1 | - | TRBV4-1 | TGCGCCAGCAGCCAAGATCGCGGGTCAGGAGAACCCTACAATGAGCAGTTCTTC | CASSQDRGSGEPYNEQFF
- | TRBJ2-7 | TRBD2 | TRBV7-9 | TGTGCCAGCAGCCTATCGGGGGGATACGAGCAGTACTTC | CASSLSGGYEQYF
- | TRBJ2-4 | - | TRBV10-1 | TGCGCCAGCAGTGCGACTATTCTAGGGAACATTCAGTACTTC | CASSATILGNIQYF
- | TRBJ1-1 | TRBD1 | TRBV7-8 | TGTGCCAGCAGGACGTGGGACAGGGACACTGAAGCTTTCTTT | CASRTWDRDTEAFF
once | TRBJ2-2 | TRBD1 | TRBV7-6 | TGTGCCAGCAGCTTATTACAGGGGGCGAACACCGGGGAGCTGTTTTTT | CASSLLQGANTGELFF
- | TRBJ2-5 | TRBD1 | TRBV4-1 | TGCGCCAGCAGCCAAGAATCCCAGGGGGCTGGGGAGACCCAGTACTTC | CASSQESQGAGETQYF
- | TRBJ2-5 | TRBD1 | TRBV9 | TGTGCCAGCAGCACCCGACAGGGATCGATTCAAGAGACCCAGTACTTC | CASSTRQGSIQETQYF
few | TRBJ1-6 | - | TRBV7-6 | TGTGCCAGCAGCTTAGCAGCCACGGGGGAGGGCTCACCCCTCCACTTT | CASSLAATGEGSPLHF
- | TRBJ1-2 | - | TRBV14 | TGTGCCAGCAGCCCGGGCCAGGGCCGCTACACCTTC | CASSPGQGRYTF
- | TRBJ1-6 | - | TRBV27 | TGTGCCAGCAGGTTAGGACAGTCCGTCTATAATTCACCCCTCCACTTT | CASRLGQSVYNSPLHF
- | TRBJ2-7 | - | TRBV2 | TGTGCCAGCAGCCAAGTAGGGGCCAAGGGTCTCTACGAGCAGTACTTC | CASSQVGAKGLYEQYF